This TCR beta chain appears in the sequencing data of a study of blood T cell repertoires in COVID-19. About the study: From the United States, Italy and Spain came samples of acute and convalescent COVID-19. T cells, B-cell-depleted T cells, or PBMCs supplied cDNA or gDNA.

Original analysis: Scientists estimated how many nucleated cells there were by amplifying reference gene primers. Sequenced by immunoSEQ multiplex PCR; TCRdb stores in-frame clones only, minus some. The V and J calls and clone size are taken from that table; D and trimming were inferred from the DNA. The table lists 240,000 or so clones, about 81% of them singletons. This clone was detected only a few times. This CDR3 region has 16 residues. The V gene end was trimmed by 3 bases and the J gene end by 4 bases; junction bases not matched to a gene: 8. The germline CDR1 and CDR2 sequences are SGHTA and FQGNSA.

The sequencing sample was made of peripheral blood. V gene TRBV7-2 combines with J gene TRBJ1-2, with TRBD1 identical over 10 bases. The receptor was isolated from a woman aged 55 to 70 with active or convalescent COVID-19. The CDR3 DNA reads TGTGCCAGCAGCTTGACAGGGGGCGGTTCTGTCTATGGCTACACCTTC. This codes for CASSLTGGGSVYGYTF.